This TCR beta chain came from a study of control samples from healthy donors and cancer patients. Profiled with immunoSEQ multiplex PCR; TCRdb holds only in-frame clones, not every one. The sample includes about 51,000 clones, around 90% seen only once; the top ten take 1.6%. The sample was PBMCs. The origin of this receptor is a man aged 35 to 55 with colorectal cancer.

The CDR3 here is CASSAGANTEAFF. The CDR3 DNA sequence: TGTGCCAGCAGCGCAGGGGCGAACACTGAAGCTTTCTTT. The chain is built from TRBV11-2 and TRBJ1-1, with a possible D match to TRBD1 (6 bases). V was trimmed by 5 bases and J by 1 base, leaving 8 bases between them. CDR3 length: 13 amino acids. Germline V lookup: CDR1 SGHAT, CDR2 FQNNGV. Full variable domain (outside the CDR3, taken from reference TRBV11-2 and TRBJ1-1): EAGVAQSPRYKIIEKRQSVAFWCNPISGHATLYWYQQILGQGPKLLIQFQNNGVVDDSQLPKDRFSAERLKGVDSTLKIQPAKLEDSAVYLCASSAGANTEAFFGQGTRLTVV.